This TCR beta chain was identified during a study of glioma-infiltrating T cells. Study in general: Before surgery, glioma patients received dexamethasone for at most six days. About one million peripheral T cells were targeted at about 4.5- to 11-fold coverage. Overall study findings and caveats: A blood CDR3 motif signature was depleted in highly divergent patients. Tissue-blood divergence was below expectation in non-neoplastic patients, above in gliomas.

With 2 bases clipped from V and 1 base from J, the junction kept 3 bases outside the gene matches. This CDR3 has 17 amino acids. Germline-derived CDR1 and CDR2 are MGHRA and YSYEKL. Using RNA template, CDR3s of TCR alpha and beta were amplified with iRepertoire arm-PCR. A single record per CDR3 protein comes from TCRdb applying MiXCR to the multiplex PCR reads. The sample shows about 410,000 distinct CDR3 sequences, about two fifths of them seen only once. As concerns this clonotype: What it recognizes is unknown.

The origin of this receptor is a human donor with low-grade glioma or glioblastoma, undergoing nonglioma brain surgery, or in good health (not recorded which). The material sequenced was glioma tissue, nonneoplastic brain tissue, or PBMCs (not recorded which). This chain links TRBV4-1 with TRBJ2-3; 13 bases line up with TRBD2. The CDR3 bases are TGCGCCAGCAGCCAAACTAGCGGGAGGGCCCGCACAGATACGCAGTATTTT. It encodes CASSQTSGRARTDTQYF.